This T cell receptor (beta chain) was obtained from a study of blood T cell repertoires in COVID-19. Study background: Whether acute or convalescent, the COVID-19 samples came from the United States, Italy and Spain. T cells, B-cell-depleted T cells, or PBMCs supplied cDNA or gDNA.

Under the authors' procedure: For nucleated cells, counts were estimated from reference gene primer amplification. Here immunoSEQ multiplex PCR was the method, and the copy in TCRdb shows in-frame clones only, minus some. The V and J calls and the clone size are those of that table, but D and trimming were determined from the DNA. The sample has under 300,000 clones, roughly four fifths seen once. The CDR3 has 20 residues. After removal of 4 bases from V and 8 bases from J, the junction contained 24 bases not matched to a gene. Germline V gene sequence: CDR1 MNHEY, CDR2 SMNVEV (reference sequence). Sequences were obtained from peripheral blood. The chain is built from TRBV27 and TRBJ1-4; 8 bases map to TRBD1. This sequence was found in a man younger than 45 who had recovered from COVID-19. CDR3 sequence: CASSSTTPDRVVEVGEKLFF. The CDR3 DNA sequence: TGTGCCAGCAGTTCAACTACCCCGGACAGGGTAGTTGAAGTAGGGGAAAAACTGTTTTTT.